These T cell receptor beta chains were read from a single sample in a study of blood T cell repertoires in COVID-19. Measured with immunoSEQ multiplex PCR; TCRdb has only the in-frame clones, and not every one. The repertoire holds approximately 140,000 clones, with roughly 83% as singletons. The sample was peripheral blood. The origin of the receptors is a woman aged 80 or over with acute or convalescent COVID-19. Each CDR3 is given with its conserved first and last residue. The D gene is left open where the match is weak. Rows give clone size only sometimes, using once, few, many, or a class for an expanded clone.

j_call,d_call,v_call,clone_size,cdr3_aa,cdr3_nt
TRBJ2-7,TRBD2,TRBV19,-,CASSRTGTSPEQYF,TGTGCCAGTAGTAGGACTGGGACTAGCCCCGAGCAGTACTTC
TRBJ2-2,TRBD1,TRBV5-1,-,CASSLQGAGTGELFF,TGCGCCAGCAGCTTGCAGGGGGCAGGAACCGGGGAGCTGTTTTTT
TRBJ2-1,TRBD1,TRBV4-3,-,CASSQDRGREQFF,TGCGCCAGCAGCCAGGACAGGGGCCGCGAGCAGTTCTTC
TRBJ1-1,-,TRBV6-1,-,CASSEAYGALNTEAFF,TGTGCCAGCAGTGAAGCGTATGGGGCTTTGAACACTGAAGCTTTCTTT
TRBJ2-3,TRBD1,TRBV29-1,-,CSVEEQGATQYF,TGCAGCGTTGAAGAACAGGGGGCCACGCAGTATTTT
TRBJ1-1,-,TRBV6-1,-,CASSEANTEAFF,TGTGCCAGCAGTGAGGCGAACACTGAAGCTTTCTTT
TRBJ1-4,-,TRBV7-2,-,CASSHRAGINEKLFF,TGTGCCAGCAGCCACCGGGCAGGGATAAATGAAAAACTGTTTTTT
TRBJ2-7,TRBD2,TRBV11-2,-,CASSPPGGTKYF,TGTGCCAGCAGCCCGCCGGGGGGTACTAAGTACTTC
TRBJ2-7,-,TRBV7-9,-,CASSLGTSGSYEQYF,TGTGCCAGCAGCCTAGGGACATCAGGGTCCTACGAGCAGTACTTC
TRBJ2-2,-,TRBV2,-,CASSESGVDTGELFF,TGTGCCAGCAGTGAGTCAGGGGTCGACACCGGGGAGCTGTTTTTT
TRBJ1-1,-,TRBV11-2,-,CASSLEGSSGTEAFF,TGTGCCAGCAGCTTAGAAGGCAGCTCGGGAACTGAAGCTTTCTTT
TRBJ2-3,TRBD2,TRBV2,-,CASSALAQSTDTQYF,TGTGCCAGCAGTGCACTAGCGCAGAGCACAGATACGCAGTATTTT
TRBJ2-1,TRBD1,TRBV5-1,-,CASSFLSGQGANEQFF,TGCGCCAGCAGCTTCCTTTCGGGACAGGGGGCTAATGAGCAGTTCTTC
TRBJ2-7,TRBD1,TRBV15,-,CATSRLGQGHEQYF,TGTGCCACCAGCAGACTGGGACAGGGACACGAGCAGTACTTC
TRBJ2-1,TRBD2,TRBV3-1/TRBV3-2,-,CASSQLGTSGQFF,TGTGCCAGCAGCCAACTAGGGACTAGCGGACAGTTCTTC
TRBJ1-1,TRBD1,TRBV6-6,-,CASTTFAQGGTEAFF,TGTGCCAGCACCACCTTCGCACAGGGGGGCACTGAAGCTTTCTTT
TRBJ2-1,TRBD1,TRBV6-5,-,CASTPGTASNEQFF,TGTGCCAGCACGCCCGGGACAGCGAGCAATGAGCAGTTCTTC
TRBJ2-1,TRBD1,TRBV11-3,-,CASSPGQGPGSYNEQFF,TGTGCCAGCAGCCCCGGACAGGGCCCGGGCTCCTACAATGAGCAGTTCTTC
TRBJ1-1,TRBD1,TRBV19,-,CASSILGQAVGMKAFF,TGTGCCAGTAGTATTTTGGGACAGGCTGTAGGTATGAAAGCTTTCTTT
TRBJ2-7,TRBD1,TRBV19,-,CASRRQGKSTYEQYF,TGTGCCAGCCGGAGACAGGGGAAGTCAACCTACGAGCAGTACTTC
TRBJ1-1,TRBD1,TRBV6-6,-,CASSYGPQGVPEAFF,TGTGCCAGCAGTTACGGACCTCAGGGGGTCCCTGAAGCTTTCTTT
TRBJ2-7,-,TRBV5-5,-,CASSLAGGATYEQYF,TGTGCCAGCAGCTTGGCCGGGGGAGCCACCTACGAGCAGTACTTC
TRBJ1-2,-,TRBV28,-,CASSLVASYGYTF,TGTGCCAGCAGTTTAGTGGCAAGCTATGGCTACACCTTC
TRBJ2-7,TRBD1,TRBV5-1,-,CASSLGQGAKYEQYF,TGCGCCAGCAGCTTGGGACAGGGGGCCAAGTACGAGCAGTACTTC
TRBJ2-3,-,TRBV5-4,-,CASSLPESGNTDTQYF,TGTGCCAGCAGCTTGCCGGAATCAGGGAACACAGATACGCAGTATTTT
TRBJ2-3,TRBD2,TRBV6-6,-,CASSRWTSGKTDTQYF,TGTGCCAGCAGTCGATGGACTAGCGGGAAAACAGATACGCAGTATTTT
TRBJ2-4,-,TRBV5-3,-,CARSLVRVVARWEPTNIQYF,TGTGCCAGAAGCTTGGTAAGGGTCGTAGCCCGTTGGGAGCCGACAAACATTCAGTACTTC
TRBJ1-4,-,TRBV6-6,-,CASSYLGAGEKLFF,TGTGCCAGCAGTTATCTGGGGGCAGGCGAAAAACTGTTTTTT
TRBJ1-1,-,TRBV7-9,-,CASSLARGDTEAFF,TGTGCCAGCAGCTTAGCTCGGGGGGACACTGAAGCTTTCTTT
TRBJ1-1,-,TRBV19,-,CASSAWTVQGNTEAFF,TGTGCCAGTAGTGCTTGGACAGTCCAGGGGAACACTGAAGCTTTCTTT
TRBJ1-2,TRBD1,TRBV2,-,CASRETQGGFGYTF,TGTGCCAGCAGAGAGACTCAGGGGGGCTTTGGCTACACCTTC
TRBJ2-2,TRBD1,TRBV5-1,-,CASSGTAVVSNTGELFF,TGCGCCAGCAGCGGGACAGCAGTTGTTTCGAACACCGGGGAGCTGTTTTTT
TRBJ2-5,-,TRBV15,-,CATSRKEETQYF,TGTGCCACCAGCAGAAAAGAGGAGACCCAGTACTTC
TRBJ1-2,-,TRBV18,-,CASSPLKENYGYTF,TGTGCCAGCTCACCACTGAAGGAGAACTATGGCTACACCTTC
TRBJ2-3,TRBD1,TRBV3-1/TRBV3-2,-,CASSQPSSLGRGRLDTQYF,TGTGCCAGCAGCCAACCCTCTTCCTTGGGCAGGGGGCGTTTAGATACGCAGTATTTT
TRBJ1-1,-,TRBV18,few,CASSSKGGSEAFF,TGTGCCAGCTCATCTAAGGGAGGGTCTGAAGCTTTCTTT
TRBJ2-4,TRBD1,TRBV7-2,-,CASSLGGQGAKNIQYF,TGTGCCAGCAGCTTAGGTGGACAGGGGGCCAAAAACATTCAGTACTTC
TRBJ1-1,-,TRBV29-1,-,CSVEGKLMNTEAFF,TGCAGCGTTGAAGGTAAACTCATGAACACTGAAGCTTTCTTT
TRBJ2-1,TRBD2,TRBV4-1,-,CASSQDSGGGSYNEQFF,TGCGCCAGCAGCCAAGATTCTGGCGGGGGTTCCTACAATGAGCAGTTCTTC
TRBJ2-5,TRBD1,TRBV29-1,-,CSVATGGMGETQYF,TGCAGCGTCGCCACAGGGGGGATGGGAGAGACCCAGTACTTC
TRBJ1-2,TRBD1,TRBV29-1,few,CSAKQGGSYGYTF,TGCAGCGCGAAACAGGGGGGAAGCTATGGCTACACCTTC
TRBJ2-7,-,TRBV7-9,-,CASSLVRGGSYEQYF,TGTGCCAGCAGCTTAGTAAGGGGGGGATCCTACGAGCAGTACTTC
TRBJ2-2,TRBD2,TRBV9,-,CASSVLAVNTGELFF,TGTGCCAGCAGCGTTCTAGCGGTGAACACCGGGGAGCTGTTTTTT
TRBJ2-1,-,TRBV7-2,-,CASSLGTANEQFF,TGTGCCAGCAGCTTAGGGACAGCCAATGAGCAGTTCTTC
TRBJ2-7,TRBD1,TRBV6-5,-,CASTPVQGAKYEQYF,TGTGCCAGCACCCCTGTTCAGGGGGCGAAGTACGAGCAGTACTTC
TRBJ2-6,-,TRBV7-8,few,CASSSRWTTGANVLTF,TGTGCCAGCAGCTCCCGGTGGACAACTGGGGCCAACGTCCTGACTTTC
TRBJ2-1,-,TRBV7-2,-,CASSFPGGRTTYNEQFF,TGTGCCAGCAGCTTCCCTGGTGGGAGGACCACGTACAATGAGCAGTTCTTC
TRBJ2-7,-,TRBV18,-,CASSPGSYEQYF,TGTGCCAGCTCGCCCGGGAGCTACGAGCAGTACTTC
TRBJ1-2,-,TRBV5-4,once,CASSPSDTPNYGYTF,TGTGCCAGCAGCCCATCGGACACCCCTAACTATGGCTACACCTTC
TRBJ1-4,TRBD1,TRBV7-2,-,CASSQWSGGDEKLFF,TGTGCCAGCAGCCAGTGGTCAGGGGGTGATGAAAAACTGTTTTTT